This T cell receptor beta chain comes out of a study of T-cell reconstitution after alpha-beta-depleted transplantation in children. This CDR3 spans 16 amino acids. CDR1 is DFQATT and CDR2 is SNEGSKA in the germline V gene (reference sequence). Unmatched junction bases numbered 9, after V lost 6 bases and J lost 0 bases. Construction of the TCRbeta library involved unique molecular identifiers. A single record per CDR3 protein comes from TCRdb applying MiXCR to the PCR reads. The data show 600,000 to 800,000 distinct CDR3 sequences, with under 15% seen just once and roughly 0.77% held by the top ten. The sample holds a few counts of this clonotype.

The specimen was PBMCs, collected before TCRalphabeta/CD19-depleted stem cell transplant. This sequence joins TRBV20-1 and TRBJ2-5, with 11 nucleotides matching TRBD2. The receptor was derived from a girl aged 2-10 years with congenital amegakaryocytic thrombocytopenia, due to receive a stem cell transplant. The DNA of the CDR3 is TGCAGTGCCACGCTAGCGGGAGGTCGGTACCAAGAGACCCAGTACTTC. This translates into CSATLAGGRYQETQYF.